This T cell receptor (beta chain) appears in the sequencing data of a study of blood T cell repertoires in COVID-19. Study information: From the United States, Italy and Spain came samples of acute and convalescent COVID-19. Sample material is recorded as cDNA or gDNA derived from T cells, B-cell-depleted T cells, or PBMCs.

Clones were sequenced by immunoSEQ multiplex PCR, and TCRdb holds only the in-frame ones, with some missing. The table has approximately 200,000 clones, more than 75% seen once. The CDR3 covers 14 residues. Trimming cost V 6 bases and J 7 bases, with 16 bases left between them. Germline V gene data show CDR1 as MNHEY and CDR2 as SVGAGI. This rearrangement joins TRBV6-5 to TRBJ1-5, with a tentative D call TRBD1 (6 bases). The specimen sequenced was peripheral blood. The source is a man aged 60 to 69 who had recovered from COVID-19. This CDR3 is CASSPGGANQPQHF. The CDR3 DNA follows: TGTGCCAGCAGCCCGGGGGGGGCGAACCAGCCCCAGCATTTT.